Included here is one TCR beta chain sequence, with context. Its antigen is unidentified. This sample was taken from a study of T-cell memory formation after mild COVID-19. The study's findings and limits: Contracting CD4+ clones lay largely in CM and EM, with CD8+ ones residing in EMRA.

TCRdb called the 5' RACE reads again in MiXCR, with one record for every CDR3 protein. The sample carries approximately 200,000 distinct CDR3 sequences, approximately 16% recorded once. From germline, CDR1 is SGHTA and CDR2 FQGNSA. V lost 3 bases and J 8 bases, leaving 10 bases between the germline ends. The CDR3 runs 12 residues. The sequence derives from an adult woman who had mild COVID-19 (a few samples of this study predate the infection). Cell type and time point are not known. The V call is TRBV7-2, the J call TRBJ1-1; possibly TRBD1 for D (5 bases). Sequencing was done on a sample of PBMCs or a T cell subset sorted from them (not recorded which). The CDR3 nucleotides read TGTGCCAGCAGCTTCAACTCAGGGGAAGCTTTCTTT. This encodes CASSFNSGEAFF.